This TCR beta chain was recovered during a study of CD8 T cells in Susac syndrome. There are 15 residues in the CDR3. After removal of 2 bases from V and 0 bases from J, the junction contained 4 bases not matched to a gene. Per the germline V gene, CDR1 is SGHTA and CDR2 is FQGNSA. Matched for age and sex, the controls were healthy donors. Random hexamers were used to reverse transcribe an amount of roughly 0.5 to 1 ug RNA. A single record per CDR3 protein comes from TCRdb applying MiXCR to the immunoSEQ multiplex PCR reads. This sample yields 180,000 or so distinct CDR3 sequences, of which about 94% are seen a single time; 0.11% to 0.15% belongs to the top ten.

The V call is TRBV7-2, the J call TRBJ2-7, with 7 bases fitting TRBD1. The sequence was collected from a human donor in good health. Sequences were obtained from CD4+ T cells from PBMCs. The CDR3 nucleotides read TGTGCCAGCAGCTTATCGGGACAGAGCTCCTACGAGCAGTACTTC. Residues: CASSLSGQSSYEQYF.